The rows below give T cell receptor beta chains drawn from one sample of a study of shared clonotypes between healthy human individuals. The protocol was immunoSEQ multiplex PCR, while the TCRdb copy is restricted to in-frame clones and leaves out a portion. The sample consists of under 2,500,000 clones, 95% of them appearing once. Sequencing input: naive CD4+ T cells sorted from blood. These TCRs come from a man aged 18 to 30 in good health. Both conserved end residues are part of each CDR3. D genes are given only for firm matches. The size entry is marked missing in some rows and otherwise reads once, few, many or a size class.

V	size	D	J	CDR3	DNA
TRBV5-1	.	TRBD2	TRBJ2-5	CASSLAAGGMIQETQYF	TGCGCCAGCAGCTTGGCCGCCGGGGGGATGATACAAGAGACCCAGTACTTC
TRBV11-3	.	.	TRBJ2-2	CASSLSGAAPGELFF	TGTGCCAGCAGCTTATCGGGTGCGGCCCCCGGGGAGCTGTTTTTT
TRBV29-1	.	.	TRBJ1-5	CSVGELAGQPQHF	TGCAGCGTGGGGGAATTAGCAGGTCAGCCCCAGCATTTT
TRBV5-6	.	.	TRBJ1-5	CASSLAGGGGQPQHF	TGTGCCAGCAGCTTGGCCGGAGGGGGAGGGCAGCCCCAGCATTTT
TRBV18	.	TRBD1	TRBJ2-5	CASSPGQGGETQYF	TGTGCCAGCTCACCGGGACAGGGCGGCGAGACCCAGTACTTC
TRBV2	.	.	TRBJ1-2	CASRWQTVYGYTF	TGTGCCAGCAGGTGGCAGACAGTCTATGGCTACACCTTC
TRBV6-5	.	.	TRBJ2-7	CASIGANEQYF	TGTGCCAGCATCGGAGCTAACGAGCAGTACTTC
TRBV10-3	.	TRBD1	TRBJ1-2	CAISEVVRQGADYGYTF	TGTGCCATCAGTGAGGTAGTTCGGCAGGGGGCTGACTATGGCTACACCTTC
TRBV28	.	.	TRBJ2-3	CASNPALSSLDTQYF	TGTGCCAGCAACCCCGCGCTATCAAGTTTGGATACGCAGTATTTT
TRBV13	.	.	TRBJ2-5	CASSLAGGTPVKETQYF	TGTGCCAGCAGCTTAGCGGGGGGCACACCTGTCAAAGAGACCCAGTACTTC
TRBV7-9	.	TRBD2	TRBJ2-1	CASSLVASGREEQFF	TGTGCCAGCAGCTTAGTCGCTAGCGGGAGGGAAGAGCAGTTCTTC
TRBV5-1	.	.	TRBJ2-7	CASPRWLDEQYF	TGCGCCAGCCCCCGATGGTTGGACGAGCAGTACTTC
TRBV7-8	.	.	TRBJ2-3	CASSLGPGTDTQYF	TGTGCCAGCAGCTTAGGTCCGGGCACAGATACGCAGTATTTT
TRBV21-1	.	.	TRBJ1-5	CASSKAYRANQPQHF	TGTGCCAGCAGCAAAGCCTACAGGGCTAATCAGCCCCAGCATTTT
TRBV7-9	.	TRBD2	TRBJ2-1	CASSLDRTSGRAHNEQFF	TGTGCCAGCAGCTTAGACCGGACTAGCGGGAGGGCCCACAATGAGCAGTTCTTC
TRBV11-2	.	TRBD1	TRBJ1-1	CASSFTGVTEAFF	TGTGCCAGCAGCTTTACAGGGGTAACTGAAGCTTTCTTT
TRBV2	.	TRBD1	TRBJ2-7	CASKGIGTGPYEQYF	TGTGCCAGCAAGGGCATCGGGACAGGTCCCTACGAGCAGTACTTC
TRBV4-1	.	.	TRBJ2-5	CASSQGGIETQYF	TGCGCCAGCAGCCAAGGGGGTATAGAGACCCAGTACTTC
TRBV5-1	.	.	TRBJ2-3	CASSLDGTVSTDTQYF	TGCGCCAGCAGCTTGGATGGCACAGTTTCCACAGATACGCAGTATTTT
TRBV29-1	once	.	TRBJ2-7	CSVLHGTVLSDEQYF	TGCAGCGTTCTTCACGGGACCGTATTGAGCGACGAGCAGTACTTC
TRBV5-1	.	TRBD2	TRBJ2-7	CASSASGATYEQYF	TGCGCCAGCAGCGCTAGCGGGGCCACCTACGAGCAGTACTTC
TRBV28	.	TRBD2	TRBJ2-5	CASSPGLAGGRKTQYF	TGTGCCAGCAGCCCGGGACTAGCGGGGGGGCGGAAGACCCAGTACTTC
TRBV30	.	.	TRBJ2-2	CAWSVQWTGELFF	TGTGCCTGGAGTGTACAGTGGACCGGGGAGCTGTTTTTT
TRBV5-1	.	TRBD1	TRBJ2-7	CASSYWTGEMQYF	TGCGCCAGCAGCTACTGGACAGGGGAAATGCAGTACTTC
TRBV5-4	once	TRBD2	TRBJ2-7	CASSFSSGQYEQYF	TGTGCCAGCAGCTTTTCTAGCGGCCAATACGAGCAGTACTTC
TRBV9	once	TRBD2	TRBJ2-1	CASSGTSGRQNEQFF	TGTGCCAGCAGCGGGACTAGCGGGAGACAGAATGAGCAGTTCTTC
TRBV5-8	.	.	TRBJ2-7	CASSRGGRMHEQYF	TGTGCCAGCAGCAGAGGAGGGAGAATGCACGAGCAGTACTTC
TRBV10-3	.	.	TRBJ2-5	CAISVGQGTETQYF	TGTGCCATCAGTGTTGGGCAGGGGACGGAGACCCAGTACTTC
TRBV6-1	.	.	TRBJ2-7	CASSVLVLGPYEQYF	TGTGCCAGCAGTGTCTTGGTCTTGGGCCCCTACGAGCAGTACTTC
TRBV7-3	once	.	TRBJ2-5	CASSLVGGVQETQYF	TGTGCCAGCAGCTTAGTGGGGGGCGTTCAAGAGACCCAGTACTTC
TRBV6-1	.	TRBD1	TRBJ1-2	CASGDWTGVSSNYGYTF	TGTGCCAGCGGTGATTGGACAGGGGTCTCCTCCAACTATGGCTACACCTTC
TRBV11-2	.	.	TRBJ2-3	CASTIGSGDTQYF	TGTGCCAGCACTATAGGATCGGGAGATACGCAGTATTTT
TRBV5-6	few	.	TRBJ1-6	CASSRNSPLHF	TGTGCCAGCAGCCGGAATTCACCCCTCCACTTT
TRBV19	.	.	TRBJ2-5	CASSQPGRQETQYF	TGTGCCAGTAGTCAGCCCGGAAGACAAGAGACCCAGTACTTC
TRBV29-1	.	.	TRBJ1-3	CSVAGRLSENTIYF	TGCAGCGTCGCGGGGCGCTTAAGCGAAAACACCATATATTTT
TRBV7-2	.	TRBD2	TRBJ2-7	CASSSQAGVYEQYF	TGTGCCAGCAGCTCCCAAGCGGGAGTCTACGAGCAGTACTTC
TRBV7-9	.	.	TRBJ1-2	CASSLDVSGGYTF	TGTGCCAGCAGCTTAGACGTCTCGGGTGGCTACACCTTC
TRBV5-1	.	.	TRBJ1-6	CASSLMDDSPLHF	TGCGCCAGCAGCCTAATGGATGATTCACCCCTCCACTTT
TRBV7-9	.	.	TRBJ2-5	CASSPGSGARETQYF	TGTGCCAGCAGCCCAGGCTCTGGGGCGAGAGAGACCCAGTACTTC
TRBV6-1	once	.	TRBJ1-2	CASSEDGGNYGYTF	TGTGCCAGCAGTGAAGACGGGGGCAACTATGGCTACACCTTC
TRBV19	.	.	TRBJ1-5	CASSIGGQPQHF	TGTGCCAGTAGTATAGGAGGGCAGCCCCAGCATTTT
TRBV5-4	.	TRBD2	TRBJ2-3	CASSLGGGSTDTQYF	TGTGCCAGCAGCTTAGGCGGGGGGAGCACAGATACGCAGTATTTT
TRBV28	.	TRBD1	TRBJ1-4	CASSSNRGRLEKLFF	TGTGCCAGCAGTTCAAACAGGGGGCGACTTGAAAAACTGTTTTTT
TRBV5-8	.	TRBD1	TRBJ1-3	CASRLYSGQADSGNTIYF	TGTGCCAGCAGATTGTACTCGGGACAGGCAGACTCTGGAAACACCATATATTTT
TRBV4-3	.	.	TRBJ1-4	CASSHRKDVTNEKLFF	TGCGCCAGCAGCCACCGAAAGGACGTAACTAATGAAAAACTGTTTTTT
TRBV5-1	.	TRBD1	TRBJ1-1	CASSFPTGGKTEAFF	TGCGCCAGCAGCTTCCCGACAGGGGGGAAAACTGAAGCTTTCTTT
TRBV5-6	.	.	TRBJ2-5	CASSLGVSETQYF	TGTGCCAGCAGCTTAGGGGTTTCAGAGACCCAGTACTTC
TRBV4-1	once	.	TRBJ1-5	CASSQDPTGPSNQPQHF	TGCGCCAGCAGCCAAGATCCAACAGGACCCAGCAATCAGCCCCAGCATTTT
TRBV18	few	.	TRBJ1-2	CASSPAGGDYGYTF	TGTGCCAGCTCCCCGGCCGGGGGTGACTATGGCTACACCTTC
TRBV10-3	.	TRBD1	TRBJ2-3	CAIRSRRGQGIPDTQYF	TGTGCCATCAGGAGTCGGAGGGGACAGGGTATCCCAGATACGCAGTATTTT
TRBV2	.	.	TRBJ1-5	CASSGERGTNQPQHF	TGTGCCAGCAGTGGTGAAAGGGGAACAAATCAGCCCCAGCATTTT
TRBV5-1	.	TRBD2	TRBJ2-3	CASSLALAGSSTDTQYF	TGCGCCAGCAGCTTGGCCCTAGCGGGGTCTTCCACAGATACGCAGTATTTT
TRBV2	.	.	TRBJ1-1	CASKWDRNTEAFF	TGTGCCAGCAAATGGGACCGGAACACTGAAGCTTTCTTT
TRBV2	once	.	TRBJ2-3	CASTRSDPTDTQYF	TGTGCCAGCACGCGTTCCGATCCGACAGATACGCAGTATTTT
TRBV5-1	.	TRBD2	TRBJ2-7	CASSVSAGAYEQYF	TGCGCCAGCAGTGTTTCAGCGGGAGCCTACGAGCAGTACTTC
TRBV7-2	.	.	TRBJ2-5	CASSLGGPQETQYF	TGTGCCAGCAGCTTAGGAGGTCCCCAAGAGACCCAGTACTTC
TRBV11-2	.	.	TRBJ2-7	CASSLDQGSYYEQYF	TGTGCCAGCAGCTTAGATCAGGGCAGTTACTACGAGCAGTACTTC
TRBV7-9	.	.	TRBJ1-6	CEAVRNSPLHF	TGTGAGGCAGTACGCAATTCACCCCTCCACTTT
TRBV5-6	.	.	TRBJ2-4	CASSLEGKAKNIQYF	TGTGCCAGCAGCTTGGAGGGAAAGGCCAAAAACATTCAGTACTTC